This T cell receptor (beta chain) was sequenced for a study of blood T cell repertoires in COVID-19. Study-wide context: Some COVID-19 samples were acute and others convalescent; all came from the United States, Italy and Spain.

V lost 1 base and J 15 bases, leaving 16 bases between the germline ends. This CDR3 region has 13 residues. Germline values: CDR1 MNHNS, CDR2 SASEGT. Authors' methods: Amplification of reference gene primers provided the estimated nucleated cell counts. Libraries were prepared by immunoSEQ multiplex PCR; TCRdb keeps only in-frame clonotypes and omits some of them. V and J calls and clone size come straight from that table; D and trimming were deduced from the DNA. This sample has about 150,000 clones, with 85% to 90% found just once. This sequence originates from a man aged 45-65 years who had recovered from COVID-19. Source material: peripheral blood. The rearrangement links TRBV6-1 to TRBJ2-1, with unresolved D. The CDR3: CASSEGEWALPFF. CDR3 bases: TGTGCCAGCAGTGAAGGCGAATGGGCGCTGCCGTTCTTC.